The clone carrying this TCR beta chain was counted a few times. Antigen unknown. Both 60 Vbeta primers and 13 Jbeta primers went into the PCR. Generated by immunoSEQ multiplex PCR, the TCRdb table keeps only in-frame clones and is missing some. The data hold about 130,000 clones, with around three quarters observed a single time. The data derive from a study of cytomegalovirus exposure and HLA in healthy donors. Study results and caveats: What a later analysis reportedly showed was that an Asian-associated ancestry cluster had fewer N-insertions than the approximately 700-donor mean. Later analysis placed DRB1 highest and HLA-C lowest in TCR association rates, which differed by HLA locus.

Material: PBMCs. The TCR sequence derives from a middle-aged man in good health and CMV-seronegative.

CDR3 residues: CASSGGQGNTEAFF. The CDR3 DNA reads TGCGCCAGCAGCGGGGGACAGGGGAATACTGAAGCTTTCTTT. J is TRBJ1-1 and V is TRBV5-1, with 10 positions matching TRBD1. The CDR3 spans 14 residues. Germline V lookup: CDR1 SGHRS, CDR2 YFSETQ. J was trimmed by 5 bases and V by 4 bases; bases with no gene match: 5. Full variable domain (rest looked up from reference TRBV5-1 and TRBJ1-1): KAGVTQTPRYLIKTRGQQVTLSCSPISGHRSVSWYQQTPGQGLQFLFEYFSETQRNKGNFPGRFSGRQFSNSRSEMNVSTLELGDSALYLCASSGGQGNTEAFFGQGTRLTVV.